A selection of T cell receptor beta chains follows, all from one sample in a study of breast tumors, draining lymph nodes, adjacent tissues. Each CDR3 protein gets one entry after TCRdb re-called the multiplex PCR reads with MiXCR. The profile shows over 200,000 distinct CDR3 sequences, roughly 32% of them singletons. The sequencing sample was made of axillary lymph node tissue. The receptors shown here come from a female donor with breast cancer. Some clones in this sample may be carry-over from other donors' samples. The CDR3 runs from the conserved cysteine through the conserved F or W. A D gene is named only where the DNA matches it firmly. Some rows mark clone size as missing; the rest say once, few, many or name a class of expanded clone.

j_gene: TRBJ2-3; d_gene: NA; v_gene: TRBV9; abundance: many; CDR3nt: TGTGCCAGCAGCCCAGACACAGATACGCAGTATTTT; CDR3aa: CASSPDTDTQYF
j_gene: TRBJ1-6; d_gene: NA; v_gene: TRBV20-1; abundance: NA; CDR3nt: TGCAGTGCTAGTGTTGGGACTAGCTCCTATAATTCACCCCTCCACTTT; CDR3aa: CSASVGTSSYNSPLHF
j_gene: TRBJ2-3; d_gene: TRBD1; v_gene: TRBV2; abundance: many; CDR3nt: TGTGCCAGCCGGGACAGGGGCACAGATACGCAGTATTTT; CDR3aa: CASRDRGTDTQYF
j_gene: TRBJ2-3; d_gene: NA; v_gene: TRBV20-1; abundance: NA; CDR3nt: TGCAGTGCTAGTGATCGGACAGCCTACGCGCAGTATTTT; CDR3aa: CSASDRTAYAQYF
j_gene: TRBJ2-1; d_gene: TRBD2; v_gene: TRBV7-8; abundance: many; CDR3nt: TGTGCCAGCAGCCGGACTAGCGGGCCCTACAATGAGCAGTTCTTC; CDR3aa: CASSRTSGPYNEQFF
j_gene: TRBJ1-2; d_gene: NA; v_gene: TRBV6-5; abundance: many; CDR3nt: TGTGCCAGCAGTCATGGGGGGGACCGAGTCTATGGCTACACCTTC; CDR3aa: CASSHGGDRVYGYTF
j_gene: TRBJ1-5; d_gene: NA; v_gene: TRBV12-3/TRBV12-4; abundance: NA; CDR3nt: TGTGCCAGCAGTTTCAGCCAGCCCCAGCATTTT; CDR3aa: CASSFSQPQHF
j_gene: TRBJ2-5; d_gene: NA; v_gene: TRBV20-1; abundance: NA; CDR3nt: TGCAGTGCTACAGGGACCCAGTACTTC; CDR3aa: CSATGTQYF
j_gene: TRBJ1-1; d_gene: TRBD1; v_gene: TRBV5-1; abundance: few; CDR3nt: TGCGCCAGCAGCTTCAGGACAGGGGGCGAAGCTTTCTTT; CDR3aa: CASSFRTGGEAFF
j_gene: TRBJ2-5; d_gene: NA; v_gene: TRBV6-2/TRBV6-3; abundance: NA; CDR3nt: TGTGCCAGCAGCGCCGGGACATCGACGGAGACCCAGTACTTC; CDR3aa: CASSAGTSTETQYF
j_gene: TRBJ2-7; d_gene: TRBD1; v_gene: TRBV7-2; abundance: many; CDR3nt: TGTGCCAGCAGCTTAATTCGCAACCCGGGACAGGGTGGCGAGCAGTACTTC; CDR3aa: CASSLIRNPGQGGEQYF